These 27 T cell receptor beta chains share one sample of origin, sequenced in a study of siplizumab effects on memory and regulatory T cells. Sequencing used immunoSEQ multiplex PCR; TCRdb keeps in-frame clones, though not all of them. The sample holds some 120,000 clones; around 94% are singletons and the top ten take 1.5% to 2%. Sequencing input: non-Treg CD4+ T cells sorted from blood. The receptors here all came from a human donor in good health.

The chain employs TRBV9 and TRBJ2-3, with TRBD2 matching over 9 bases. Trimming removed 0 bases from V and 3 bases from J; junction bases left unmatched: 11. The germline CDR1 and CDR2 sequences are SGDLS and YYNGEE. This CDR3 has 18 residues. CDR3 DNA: TGTGCCAGCAGCGTAGGGCTAGCGGGGAGGATCAGGACAGATACGCAGTATTTT. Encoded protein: CASSVGLAGRIRTDTQYF. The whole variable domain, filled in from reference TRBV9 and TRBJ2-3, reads DSGVTQTPKHLITATGQRVTLRCSPRSGDLSVYWYQQSLDQGLQFLIQYYNGEERAKGNILERFSAQQFPDLHSELNLSSLELGDSALYFCASSVGLAGRIRTDTQYFGPGTRLTVL.

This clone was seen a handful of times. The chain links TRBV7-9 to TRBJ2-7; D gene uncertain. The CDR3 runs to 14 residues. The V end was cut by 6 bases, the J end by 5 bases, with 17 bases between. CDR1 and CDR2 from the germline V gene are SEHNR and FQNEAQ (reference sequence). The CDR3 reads CASSLEVSGNEQYF. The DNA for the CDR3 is TGTGCCAGCAGTCTCGAGGTGTCAGGTAACGAGCAGTACTTC.

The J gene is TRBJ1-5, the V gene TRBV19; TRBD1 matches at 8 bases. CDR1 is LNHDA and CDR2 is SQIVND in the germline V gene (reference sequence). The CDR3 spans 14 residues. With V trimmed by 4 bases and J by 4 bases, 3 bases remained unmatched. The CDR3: CASSTGQVNQPQHF. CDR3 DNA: TGTGCCAGTAGTACGGGACAGGTAAATCAGCCCCAGCATTTT.

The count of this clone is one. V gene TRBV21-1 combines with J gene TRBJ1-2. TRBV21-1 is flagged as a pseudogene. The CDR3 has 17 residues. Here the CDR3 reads CASSNDPGGRRNYGYTF. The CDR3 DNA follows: TGTGCCAGCAGCAATGATCCCGGGGGGCGCAGGAACTATGGCTACACCTTC.

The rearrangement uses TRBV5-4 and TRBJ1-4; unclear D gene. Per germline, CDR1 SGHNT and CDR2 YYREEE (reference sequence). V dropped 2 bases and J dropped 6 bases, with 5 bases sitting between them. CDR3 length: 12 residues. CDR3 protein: CASSLADEKLFF. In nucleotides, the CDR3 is TGTGCCAGCAGCTTAGCGGATGAAAAACTGTTTTTT.

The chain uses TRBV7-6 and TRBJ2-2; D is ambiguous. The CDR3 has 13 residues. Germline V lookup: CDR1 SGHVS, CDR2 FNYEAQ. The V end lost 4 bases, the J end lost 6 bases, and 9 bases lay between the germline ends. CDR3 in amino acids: CASSSVVAGELFF. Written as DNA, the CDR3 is TGTGCCAGCAGCTCTGTGGTTGCCGGGGAGCTGTTTTTT.

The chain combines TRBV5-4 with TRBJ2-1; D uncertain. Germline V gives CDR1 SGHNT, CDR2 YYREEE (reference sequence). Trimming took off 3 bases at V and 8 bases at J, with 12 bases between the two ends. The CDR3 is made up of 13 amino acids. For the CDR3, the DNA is TGTGCCAGCAGCTCCCGGACCTTATATGAGCAGTTCTTC. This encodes CASSSRTLYEQFF.

The CDR3 loop reads CAGSLAGTYNEQFF. The DNA for the CDR3 is TGTGCCGGTTCACTAGCGGGGACTTACAATGAGCAGTTCTTC. This chain connects TRBV6-1 to TRBJ2-1; the match to TRBD2 covers 10 bases. Germline CDR1 MNHNS, CDR2 SASEGT. With 11 bases clipped from V and 4 bases from J, the junction kept 8 bases outside the gene matches. The CDR3 totals 14 residues.

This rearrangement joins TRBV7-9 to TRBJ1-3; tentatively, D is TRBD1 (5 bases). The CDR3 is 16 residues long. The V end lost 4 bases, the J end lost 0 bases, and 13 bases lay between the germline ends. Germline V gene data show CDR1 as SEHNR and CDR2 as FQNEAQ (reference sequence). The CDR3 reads CASSSWDRRSGNTIYF. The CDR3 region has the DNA TGTGCCAGCAGCTCTTGGGACCGCCGCTCTGGAAACACCATATATTTT.

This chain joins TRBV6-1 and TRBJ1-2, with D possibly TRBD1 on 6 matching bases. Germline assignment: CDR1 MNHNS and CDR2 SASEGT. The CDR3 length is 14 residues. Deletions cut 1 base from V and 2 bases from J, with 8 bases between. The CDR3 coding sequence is TGTGCCAGCAGTGAAGGGGGGCTGAACTATGGCTACACCTTC. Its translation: CASSEGGLNYGYTF.

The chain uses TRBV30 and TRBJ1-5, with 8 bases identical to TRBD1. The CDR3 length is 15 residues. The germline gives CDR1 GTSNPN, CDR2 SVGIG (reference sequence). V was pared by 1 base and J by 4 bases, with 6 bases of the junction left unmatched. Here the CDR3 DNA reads TGTGCCTGGAGTGCCGGGACAGGTTTTAATCAGCCCCAGCATTTT. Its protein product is CAWSAGTGFNQPQHF.

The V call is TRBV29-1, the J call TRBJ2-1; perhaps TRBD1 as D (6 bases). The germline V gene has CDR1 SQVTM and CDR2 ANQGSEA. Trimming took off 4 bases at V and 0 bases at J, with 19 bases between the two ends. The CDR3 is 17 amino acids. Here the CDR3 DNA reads TGCAGCGTTGGCGGTCAGGGGCACACGAGCTCCTACAATGAGCAGTTCTTC. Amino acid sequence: CSVGGQGHTSSYNEQFF.

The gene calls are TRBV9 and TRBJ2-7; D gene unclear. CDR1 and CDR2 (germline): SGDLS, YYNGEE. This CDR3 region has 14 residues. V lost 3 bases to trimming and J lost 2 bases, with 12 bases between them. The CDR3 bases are TGTGCCAGCAGCGCAGTCTCGGGCCCCTACGAGCAGTACTTC. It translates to CASSAVSGPYEQYF. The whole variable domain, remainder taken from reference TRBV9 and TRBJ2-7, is DSGVTQTPKHLITATGQRVTLRCSPRSGDLSVYWYQQSLDQGLQFLIQYYNGEERAKGNILERFSAQQFPDLHSELNLSSLELGDSALYFCASSAVSGPYEQYFGPGTRLTVT.

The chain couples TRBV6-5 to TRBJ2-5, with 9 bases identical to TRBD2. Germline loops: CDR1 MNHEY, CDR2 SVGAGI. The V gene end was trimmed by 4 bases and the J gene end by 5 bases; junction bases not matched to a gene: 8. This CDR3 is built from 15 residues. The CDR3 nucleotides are TGTGCCAGCAGTTCCAGCGGGGGGAGGGAGGAGACCCAGTACTTC. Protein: CASSSSGGREETQYF.

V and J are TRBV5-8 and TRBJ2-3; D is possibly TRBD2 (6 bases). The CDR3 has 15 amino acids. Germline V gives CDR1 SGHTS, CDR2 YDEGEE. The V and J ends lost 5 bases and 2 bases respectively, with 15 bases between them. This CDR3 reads CASRPGTSLTDTQYF. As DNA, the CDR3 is TGTGCCAGCAGGCCAGGGACTTCTCTCACAGATACGCAGTATTTT.

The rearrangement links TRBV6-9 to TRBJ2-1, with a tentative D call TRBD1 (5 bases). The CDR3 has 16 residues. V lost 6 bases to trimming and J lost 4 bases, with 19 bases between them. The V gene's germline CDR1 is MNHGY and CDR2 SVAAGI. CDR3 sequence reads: CASSSKIGADYNEQFF. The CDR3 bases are TGTGCCAGCAGCTCCAAGATTGGGGCAGATTACAATGAGCAGTTCTTC.

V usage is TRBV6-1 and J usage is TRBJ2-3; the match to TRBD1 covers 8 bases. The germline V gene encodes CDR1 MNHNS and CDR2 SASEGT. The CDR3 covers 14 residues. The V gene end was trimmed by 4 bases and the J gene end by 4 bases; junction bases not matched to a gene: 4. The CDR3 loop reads CASSVDRVSDTQYF. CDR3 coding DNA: TGTGCCAGCAGTGTGGACAGGGTCTCAGATACGCAGTATTTT.

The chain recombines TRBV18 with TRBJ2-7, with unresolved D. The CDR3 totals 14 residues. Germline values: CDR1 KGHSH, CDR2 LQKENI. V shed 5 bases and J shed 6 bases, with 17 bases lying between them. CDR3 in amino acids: CASSLYEDGGEQYF. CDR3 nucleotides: TGTGCCAGCTCATTATACGAGGACGGCGGCGAGCAGTACTTC.

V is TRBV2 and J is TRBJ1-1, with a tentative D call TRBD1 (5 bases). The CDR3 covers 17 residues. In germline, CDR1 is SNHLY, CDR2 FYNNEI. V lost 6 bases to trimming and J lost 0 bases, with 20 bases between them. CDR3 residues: CASRVGTDWTLNTEAFF. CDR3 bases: TGTGCCAGCAGGGTCGGGACGGACTGGACCTTGAACACTGAAGCTTTCTTT.

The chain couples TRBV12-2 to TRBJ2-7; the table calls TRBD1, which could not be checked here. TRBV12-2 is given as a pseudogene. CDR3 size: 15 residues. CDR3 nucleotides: TGTGCAAGTCGTATGGTCAGGGGTGGGGCGGGCGAGCAGTACTTC. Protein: CASRMVRGGAGEQYF.

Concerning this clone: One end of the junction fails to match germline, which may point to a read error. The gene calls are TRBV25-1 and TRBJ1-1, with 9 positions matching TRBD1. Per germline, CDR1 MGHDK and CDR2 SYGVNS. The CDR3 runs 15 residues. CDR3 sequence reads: CASSDHGTGNAEAFF. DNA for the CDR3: TGTGCCAGCAGTGATCATGGGACAGGGAACGCTGAAGCTTTCTTT. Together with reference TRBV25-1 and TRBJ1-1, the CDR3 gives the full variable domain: EADIYQTPRYLVIGTGKKITLECSQTMGHDKMYWYQQDPGMELHLIHYSYGVNSTEKGDLSSESTVSRIRTEHFPLTLESARPSHTSQYLCASSDHGTGNAEAFFGQGTRLTVV.

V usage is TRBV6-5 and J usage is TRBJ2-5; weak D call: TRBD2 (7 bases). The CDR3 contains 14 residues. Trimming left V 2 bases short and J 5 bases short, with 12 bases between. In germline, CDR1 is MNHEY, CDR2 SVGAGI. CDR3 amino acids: CASSYGGAGETQYF. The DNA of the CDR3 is TGTGCCAGCAGTTACGGGGGGGCCGGTGAGACCCAGTACTTC.

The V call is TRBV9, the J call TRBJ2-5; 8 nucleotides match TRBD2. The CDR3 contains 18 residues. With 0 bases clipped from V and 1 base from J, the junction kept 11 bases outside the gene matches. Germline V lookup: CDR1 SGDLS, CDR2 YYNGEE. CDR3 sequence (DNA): TGTGCCAGCAGCGTAGTCCCCGTGGGAGCGGGAGTCCAAGAGACCCAGTACTTC. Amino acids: CASSVVPVGAGVQETQYF.

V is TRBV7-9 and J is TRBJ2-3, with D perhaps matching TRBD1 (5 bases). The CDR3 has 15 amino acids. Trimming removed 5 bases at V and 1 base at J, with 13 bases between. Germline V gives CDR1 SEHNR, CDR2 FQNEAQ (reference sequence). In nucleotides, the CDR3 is TGTGCCAGCAGCCTGACAGCACCCGGCACAGATACGCAGTATTTT. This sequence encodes CASSLTAPGTDTQYF. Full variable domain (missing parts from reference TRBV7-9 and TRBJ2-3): DTGVSQNPRHKITKRGQNVTFRCDPISEHNRLYWYRQTLGQGPEFLTYFQNEAQLEKSRLLSDRFSAERPKGSFSTLEIQRTEQGDSAMYLCASSLTAPGTDTQYFGPGTRLTVL.

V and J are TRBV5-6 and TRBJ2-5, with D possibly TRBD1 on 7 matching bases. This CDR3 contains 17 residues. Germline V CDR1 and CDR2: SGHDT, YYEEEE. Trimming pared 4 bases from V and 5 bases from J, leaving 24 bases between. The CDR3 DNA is TGTGCCAGCAGCCCACTACCGACAGGGACTTGGTCGGAGACCCAGTACTTC. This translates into CASSPLPTGTWSETQYF. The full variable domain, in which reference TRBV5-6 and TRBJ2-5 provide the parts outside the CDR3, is DAGVTQSPTHLIKTRGQQVTLRCSPKSGHDTVSWYQQALGQGPQFIFQYYEEEERQRGNFPDRFSGHQFPNYSSELNVNALLLGDSALYLCASSPLPTGTWSETQYFGPGTRLLVL.

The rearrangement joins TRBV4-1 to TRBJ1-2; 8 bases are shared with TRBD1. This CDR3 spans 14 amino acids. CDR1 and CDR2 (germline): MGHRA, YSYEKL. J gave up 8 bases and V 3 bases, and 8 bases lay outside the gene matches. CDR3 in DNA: TGCGCCAGCAGCCAGCAGGGGGCCCTAGGCGGCTACACCTTC. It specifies CASSQQGALGGYTF.

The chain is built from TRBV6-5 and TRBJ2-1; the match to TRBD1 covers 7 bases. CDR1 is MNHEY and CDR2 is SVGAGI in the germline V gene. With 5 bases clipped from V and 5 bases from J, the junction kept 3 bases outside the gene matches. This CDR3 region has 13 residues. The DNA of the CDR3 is TGTGCCAGCAGTAACACAGGGGACAATGAGCAGTTCTTC. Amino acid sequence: CASSNTGDNEQFF.